This T cell receptor beta chain emerged from a study of blood T cell repertoires in COVID-19. Study-wide background: Whether acute or convalescent, the COVID-19 samples came from the United States, Italy and Spain. T cells, B-cell-depleted T cells, or PBMCs provided the cDNA or gDNA that served as material.

Germline V lookup: CDR1 DFQATT, CDR2 SNEGSKA (reference sequence). CDR3 length: 11 amino acids. V lost 8 bases and J lost 3, with 10 bases in between. Per the original methods: Researchers report that nucleated cell counts were estimated from reference gene primer amplification. Sequenced by immunoSEQ multiplex PCR; TCRdb stores in-frame clones only, minus some. The DNA was the basis for D and trimming; V, J and clone size are from that table. The table includes about 140,000 clones, about 86% detected once. Sequencing was performed on peripheral blood. The sequence derives from a woman aged 40 to 49 with acute or convalescent COVID-19. This rearrangement joins TRBV20-1 to TRBJ1-1, with D possibly TRBD1 on 6 matching bases. CDR3 region: CSPTGYTEAFF. CDR3 coding DNA: TGCAGTCCGACAGGTTACACTGAAGCTTTCTTT.